This TCR beta chain was documented in a study of cytomegalovirus exposure and HLA in healthy donors. Germline V lookup: CDR1 GTSNPN, CDR2 SVGIG (reference sequence). The CDR3 runs to 14 residues. Trimming took 4 bases from V and 1 from J, leaving 13 bases between them. Of note for this clone: The antigen is undetermined.

Study-wide results and limits: It was likely that a cluster of highly shared sequence variants was a sequencing artifact. TCR sequences were mostly rare, though some public TCRs occurred in many donors.

Both 60 Vbeta primers and 13 Jbeta primers went into the PCR. The assay was immunoSEQ multiplex PCR, and TCRdb's table has in-frame clones only and misses some. This repertoire shows about 130,000 clones, 75% to 85% found once; its top ten account for around 3.6%. The rearrangement links TRBV30 to TRBJ2-5; TRBD2 is a possible D gene (6 bases). Specimen: PBMCs. The source of this sequence is a man aged 35 to 55 in good health and CMV-seronegative. DNA for the CDR3: TGTGCCTGGACTCCCGGGACTTTCCAAGAGACCCAGTACTTC. This gives the protein CAWTPGTFQETQYF.